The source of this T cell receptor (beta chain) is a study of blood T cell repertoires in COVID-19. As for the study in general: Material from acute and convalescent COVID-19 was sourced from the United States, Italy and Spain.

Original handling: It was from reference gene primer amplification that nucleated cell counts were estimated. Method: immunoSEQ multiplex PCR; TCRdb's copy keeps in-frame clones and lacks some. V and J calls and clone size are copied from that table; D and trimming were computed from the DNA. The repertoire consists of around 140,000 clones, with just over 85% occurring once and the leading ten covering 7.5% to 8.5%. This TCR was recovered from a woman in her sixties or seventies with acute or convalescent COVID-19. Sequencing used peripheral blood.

CDR3 nucleotides: TGTGCCAGCAGCAGTACTAGCGCTCAAGAGACCCAGTACTTC. This gives the protein CASSSTSAQETQYF. J is TRBJ2-5 and V is TRBV7-9; 7 nucleotides align to TRBD2. The CDR3 has 14 residues. From germline, CDR1 is SEHNR and CDR2 FQNEAQ (reference sequence). V trimming: 5 bases; J trimming: 2 bases; junction bases outside the gene matches: 5.